This passage covers 22 T cell receptor beta chains from one sample sequenced in a study of cytomegalovirus exposure and HLA in healthy donors. In the PCR, 60 Vbeta and 13 Jbeta primers were used. TCRdb's table, derived via immunoSEQ multiplex PCR, lists solely in-frame clones and lacks some. The sample yields 60,000 to 75,000 clones, 75% to 85% seen once. Sequences were obtained from PBMCs. The origin of the receptors is a man younger than 35 in good health and CMV-seropositive.

The chain carries TRBV6-5 and TRBJ2-7; D remains ambiguous. CDR3 length: 12 amino acids. V lost 6 bases and J lost 0, with 6 bases in between. Germline V gene lookup returns CDR1 MNHEY and CDR2 SVGAGI. The DNA for the CDR3 is TGTGCCAGCAGGAGTAACTCCTACGAGCAGTACTTC. Protein sequence: CASRSNSYEQYF.

The V gene is TRBV5-6, the J gene TRBJ1-2, with D perhaps matching TRBD1 (6 bases). Germline lookup yields CDR1 SGHDT and CDR2 YYEEEE. The CDR3 spans 13 residues. Deletions cut 5 bases from V and 3 bases from J, with 11 bases between. Here the CDR3 DNA reads TGTGCCAGCAGAGACAGGTTCTACTATGGCTACACCTTC. Translated, it gives CASRDRFYYGYTF.

This chain connects TRBV6-5 to TRBJ1-2; 10 nucleotides agree with TRBD1. CDR1 and CDR2 (germline): MNHEY, SVGAGI. This CDR3 is 15 amino acids long. With V trimmed by 8 bases and J by 6 bases, 12 bases remained unmatched. The CDR3, as DNA: TGTGCCAGCGGGGGGGGACAGGGGCAGACCAATGGCTACACCTTC. It codes for CASGGGQGQTNGYTF.

The chain employs TRBV2 and TRBJ1-4; 8 bases agree with TRBD1. The J segment lost 4 bases and the V segment lost 6 bases, leaving 7 bases of the junction unmatched. Germline CDR1 and CDR2: SNHLY and FYNNEI. The CDR3 consists of 15 residues. The CDR3 here is CASRGGQAVNEKLFF. CDR3 sequence (DNA): TGTGCCAGCAGGGGGGGACAGGCAGTTAATGAAAAACTGTTTTTT.

The chain links TRBV7-6 to TRBJ1-5, with D tentatively TRBD1 (5 bases). V gave up 5 bases and J gave up 6 bases, with 14 bases separating them. This CDR3 is 14 amino acids long. Germline CDR1 and CDR2: SGHVS and FNYEAQ. In DNA form, the CDR3 reads TGTGCCAGCAGCGCCGGGCAGGGAGGTCAGCCCCAGCATTTT. Amino acids: CASSAGQGGQPQHF.

As regards this clone: Distinct nucleotide sequences in the sample also encode this CDR3. The rearrangement links TRBV28 to TRBJ1-2; D not certain. Trimming left V 5 bases short and J 4 bases short, with 11 bases between. The CDR3 sequence is 13 residues long. Per germline, CDR1 MDHEN and CDR2 SYDVKM. CDR3 nucleotide sequence: TGTGCCAGCAGTCCGACTGGAGGCTATGGCTACACCTTC. Its translation: CASSPTGGYGYTF.

This sequence joins TRBV30 and TRBJ1-1; the D gene is possibly TRBD1 (5 bases). The CDR3 runs 14 residues. Deletions cut 5 bases from V and 0 bases from J, with 13 bases between. CDR1 and CDR2 from the germline V gene are GTSNPN and SVGIG (reference sequence). CDR3: CAWQSYRMNTEAFF. The CDR3, as DNA: TGTGCCTGGCAGTCGTACAGGATGAACACTGAAGCTTTCTTT.

The chain uses TRBV10-2 and TRBJ1-2, with D unresolved. Germline CDR1 and CDR2: WSHSY and SAAADI. Trimming pared 6 bases from V and 6 bases from J, leaving 8 bases between. The CDR3 runs 11 residues. In nucleotides, the CDR3 is TGCGCCAGCAGCCCCCGTGATGGCTACACCTTC. Protein product: CASSPRDGYTF.

The rearrangement uses TRBV5-6 and TRBJ1-1; perhaps TRBD1 as D (5 bases). V lost 0 bases, J lost 5 bases, and 11 bases lay in between. Germline V gene sequence: CDR1 SGHDT, CDR2 YYEEEE. This CDR3 region has 14 residues. DNA for the CDR3: TGTGCCAGCAGCTTGGAAATCGGGGGAACTGAAGCTTTCTTT. Amino acids: CASSLEIGGTEAFF.

The CDR3 nucleotides are TGCGCCAGCAGTGGCTCCGACAGGGGGAAGCAGTACTTC. This sequence encodes CASSGSDRGKQYF. This chain joins TRBV10-1 and TRBJ2-7; TRBD1 matches 9 bases. This CDR3 spans 13 amino acids. The ends lost 4 bases at V and 8 bases at J; junction bases unmatched: 6. CDR1 is WNHNN and CDR2 is SYGVQD in the germline V gene (reference sequence).

V is TRBV4-1 and J is TRBJ1-4; tentatively, D is TRBD1 (5 bases). V was pared by 6 bases and J by 3 bases, with 11 bases between. This CDR3 is built from 14 residues. CDR1 and CDR2 (germline): MGHRA, YSYEKL. CDR3 nucleotide sequence: TGCGCCAGCAGAGAAGGGGTAGCTAATGAAAAACTGTTTTTT. Residues: CASREGVANEKLFF.

The J gene is TRBJ1-2, the V gene TRBV5-4, with TRBD1 identical over 8 bases. This CDR3 contains 16 residues. Germline V CDR1 and CDR2: SGHNT, YYREEE (reference sequence). Trimming at V came to 3 bases and at J to 3 bases, leaving 10 bases not matched to a gene. In DNA, the CDR3 is TGTGCCAGCAGCTCGCCAAGGACAGGGTTAGACTATGGCTACACCTTC. Amino acid sequence: CASSSPRTGLDYGYTF.

This chain joins TRBV10-3 and TRBJ2-7; 10 nucleotides match TRBD1. Unmatched junction bases numbered 7, after V lost 10 bases and J lost 1 base. There are 14 residues in the CDR3. In germline, CDR1 is ENHRY, CDR2 SYGVKD. CDR3: CASAPGQGSYEQYF. CDR3 bases: TGTGCCAGCGCCCCGGGACAGGGGTCCTACGAGCAGTACTTC.

The J gene is TRBJ2-7, the V gene TRBV6-1, with 11 positions matching TRBD2. Germline V CDR1 and CDR2: MNHNS, SASEGT. Germline trimming cut 1 base from V and 1 base from J; bases unmatched to any gene: 12. This CDR3 has 19 amino acids. The CDR3 bases are TGTGCCAGCAGTGAAGAGGTTAGCGGGAGGGCCAGTAGGTCCTACGAGCAGTACTTC. The encoded protein is CASSEEVSGRASRSYEQYF.

This rearrangement joins TRBV6-5 to TRBJ1-2; perhaps TRBD1 as D (5 bases). Germline lookup yields CDR1 MNHEY and CDR2 SVGAGI. The CDR3 length is 14 residues. Trimming took off 6 bases at V and 5 bases at J, with 16 bases between the two ends. The CDR3: CASRPGGGAYGYTF. CDR3 DNA: TGTGCCAGCAGACCCGGGGGGGGTGCATATGGCTACACCTTC.

CDR3 in DNA: TGTGCCTGGAGCGAGGGGGCGAGGACTGAAGCTTTCTTT. It specifies CAWSEGARTEAFF. This sequence joins TRBV30 and TRBJ1-1; 7 bases match TRBD1. V lost 3 bases and J lost 5; bases outside the gene matches: 6. CDR3 length: 13 residues. CDR1 is GTSNPN, CDR2 SVGIG, per germline (reference sequence).

This clone was found a few times. V is TRBV2 and J is TRBJ1-1; 8 positions agree with TRBD1. Germline V gene sequence: CDR1 SNHLY, CDR2 FYNNEI. V was pared by 5 bases and J by 0 bases, with 5 bases of the junction left unmatched. The CDR3 consists of 15 residues. CDR3 bases: TGTGCCAGCAGTATCTGGACAGGGATGAACACTGAAGCTTTCTTT. Amino acid sequence: CASSIWTGMNTEAFF.

The CDR3 DNA reads as TGTGCCTGGAGAAGAAGGACAGGGGGTAGTTTGGGGGAGCTGTTTTTT. It translates to CAWRRRTGGSLGELFF. The chain combines TRBV30 with TRBJ2-2, with 10 bases aligning to TRBD1. The CDR3 consists of 16 residues. The germline V gene has CDR1 GTSNPN and CDR2 SVGIG (reference sequence). Trimming removed 3 bases from V and 8 bases from J; junction bases left unmatched: 12.

This clone has just a few counts. The V and J genes are TRBV29-1 and TRBJ2-3; 7 bases agree with TRBD1. This CDR3 is 14 amino acids long. The germline V gene has CDR1 SQVTM and CDR2 ANQGSEA. With 6 bases clipped from V and 0 bases from J, the junction kept 6 bases outside the gene matches. For the CDR3, the DNA is TGCAGCGTAGCCGACAGGGCTAGCACAGATACGCAGTATTTT. It translates to CSVADRASTDTQYF.

The V and J genes are TRBV7-9 and TRBJ2-7, with 10 bases aligning to TRBD1. Germline V gene sequence: CDR1 SEHNR, CDR2 FQNEAQ (reference sequence). V shed 2 bases and J 8 bases; nucleotides not matched to a gene: 6. The CDR3 loop spans 14 amino acids. CDR3 loop: CASSLMGDRGKQYF. CDR3 bases: TGTGCCAGCAGCTTAATGGGGGACAGGGGCAAGCAGTACTTC.

The chain employs TRBV7-8 and TRBJ1-1, with 9 positions matching TRBD1. V trimming: 1 base; J trimming: 0 bases; junction bases outside the gene matches: 9. Germline V lookup: CDR1 SGHVS, CDR2 FQNEAQ. The CDR3 is 18 amino acids. DNA of the CDR3: TGTGCCAGCAGCTTAGAGGGGGGGACAGGGATGATGAACACTGAAGCTTTCTTT. Its protein is CASSLEGGTGMMNTEAFF.

The table lists this clone with a few counts. The chain has TRBV28 and TRBJ2-1; D gene unclear. The germline V gene has CDR1 MDHEN and CDR2 SYDVKM. CDR3 length equals 13 residues. V gave up 6 bases and J gave up 5 bases, with 11 bases separating them. CDR3 DNA: TGTGCCAGCAGGAAGGAGATTAACAATGAGCAGTTCTTC. It specifies CASRKEINNEQFF.